The clone carrying this T cell receptor beta chain was seen at least ten times. Its antigen is not known. The data were taken from a study of early T cells in non-severe SARS-CoV-2 infection. Looking at the study overall: Bulk RNA from unsorted whole blood was sequenced; chains were unpaired. Study outcomes and limitations: Anti-spike CD8 responses were favored by VDJdb matching, which missed private and CD4 specificities.

J lost 2 bases, V lost 4 bases, and 8 bases had no gene match. Germline V gives CDR1 SQVTM, CDR2 ANQGSEA. The CDR3 covers 15 residues. cDNA molecules, individually, were tagged with unique molecular identifiers. Using its own MiXCR run on the 5' RACE reads, TCRdb lists one record per CDR3 protein. The data show roughly 80,000 distinct CDR3 sequences, with about 14% seen just once and 3% held by the top ten. This sequence was found in an adult who was a healthcare worker with PCR-confirmed SARS-CoV-2 infection or an uninfected control (not recorded which). Sequencing was carried out using whole blood. V usage is TRBV29-1 and J usage is TRBJ2-5, with TRBD1 matching 9 bases. The CDR3 region has the DNA TGCAGCGTTGCCGGGGGGACAGGGATACAAGAGACCCAGTACTTC. It translates to CSVAGGTGIQETQYF.